This is a list of T cell receptor beta chains from one sample in a study of T cell repertoires in cytomegalovirus infection. Which antigens these TCRs recognize remains unknown. Using its own MiXCR run on the reads, TCRdb lists one record per CDR3 protein. The data contain approximately 500,000 distinct CDR3 sequences, around a third of them singletons. The sample consisted of cultured PBMCs, taken from culture after CMV antigen stimulation. These receptors were collected from a human donor in good health (CMV status not recorded). Some clones in this sample may be carry-over from other donors' samples. The CDR3 runs from the conserved cysteine through the conserved F or W. Fields, in order: J gene, D gene, V gene, clone size, CDR3 length, CDR3 DNA, CDR3 protein. A D gene is named only where the DNA matches it firmly. Clone size is stated in some rows and not others, as once, few, many or a class when expanded.

j_gene: TRBJ2-1
d_gene: TRBD2
v_gene: TRBV6-2/TRBV6-3
abundance: few
len: 16
CDR3nt: TGTGCCAGCAGGATTTGGGGGAGGGGCTCCTACAATGAGCAGTTCTTC
CDR3aa: CASRIWGRGSYNEQFF

j_gene: TRBJ2-3
d_gene: TRBD1
v_gene: TRBV19
abundance: .
len: 17
CDR3nt: TGTGCCAGTACTCGATCCCCGCCAGGACAGGGGACGGATACGCAGTATTTT
CDR3aa: CASTRSPPGQGTDTQYF

j_gene: TRBJ2-5
d_gene: .
v_gene: TRBV7-2
abundance: .
len: 14
CDR3nt: TGTGCCAGCAGCTTCGGGGCCGGACGAGAGACCCAGTACTTC
CDR3aa: CASSFGAGRETQYF

j_gene: TRBJ2-7
d_gene: TRBD2
v_gene: TRBV27
abundance: few
len: 15
CDR3nt: TGTGCCAGCAGCCCGACTAGCGGGGCAAGGTCCGAGCAGTACTTC
CDR3aa: CASSPTSGARSEQYF

j_gene: TRBJ2-5
d_gene: TRBD2
v_gene: TRBV11-3
abundance: .
len: 18
CDR3nt: TGTGCCAGCAGCTTAGGAAGGACTAGCGGGAGGAACGGGGAGACCCAGTACTTC
CDR3aa: CASSLGRTSGRNGETQYF

j_gene: TRBJ1-1
d_gene: TRBD1
v_gene: TRBV7-4
abundance: .
len: 15
CDR3nt: TGTGCCAGCAGCGAACAGGGGGGACTGAACACTGAAGCTTTCTTT
CDR3aa: CASSEQGGLNTEAFF

j_gene: TRBJ2-7
d_gene: .
v_gene: TRBV6-6
abundance: many
len: 16
CDR3nt: TGTGCCAGCAGTTACTCGAGGGCCGGCGGAGGTTACGAGCAGTACTTC
CDR3aa: CASSYSRAGGGYEQYF

j_gene: TRBJ2-3
d_gene: TRBD2
v_gene: TRBV19
abundance: .
len: 16
CDR3nt: TGTGCCAGTAGTATAAGGCCAGCGGGAGGCACAGATACGCAGTATTTT
CDR3aa: CASSIRPAGGTDTQYF

j_gene: TRBJ2-4
d_gene: TRBD1
v_gene: TRBV10-3
abundance: once
len: 14
CDR3nt: TGTGCCATCAGTGGGGACAGGGTCAAAAACATTCAGTACTTC
CDR3aa: CAISGDRVKNIQYF

j_gene: TRBJ2-5
d_gene: TRBD2
v_gene: TRBV11-3
abundance: few
len: 17
CDR3nt: TGTGCCAGCAGCTCTCCGTTTGTGCGGGAGGGCCGGGAGACCCAGTACTTC
CDR3aa: CASSSPFVREGRETQYF

j_gene: TRBJ2-6
d_gene: .
v_gene: TRBV6-1
abundance: many
len: 13
CDR3nt: TGTGCCAGCCGACTCGGGGGGGCCAACGTCCTGACTTTC
CDR3aa: CASRLGGANVLTF

j_gene: TRBJ2-7
d_gene: TRBD2
v_gene: TRBV7-2
abundance: many
len: 14
CDR3nt: TGTGCCAGCGGCGCGGTGGGAGGGCCCTACGAGCAGTACTTC
CDR3aa: CASGAVGGPYEQYF

j_gene: TRBJ1-5
d_gene: .
v_gene: TRBV12-3/TRBV12-4
abundance: few
len: 15
CDR3nt: TGTGCCAGCAGTAAAGTCCGGGACAGCAATCAGCCCCAGCATTTT
CDR3aa: CASSKVRDSNQPQHF

j_gene: TRBJ2-5
d_gene: TRBD1
v_gene: TRBV2
abundance: .
len: 15
CDR3nt: TGTGCCAGCAGCCATGACAGGGCTATCCAAGAGACCCAGTACTTC
CDR3aa: CASSHDRAIQETQYF

j_gene: TRBJ2-1
d_gene: TRBD1
v_gene: TRBV27
abundance: .
len: 16
CDR3nt: TGTGCCAGCATTTTCACCGGGACAGCCTCCTACAATGAGCAGTTCTTC
CDR3aa: CASIFTGTASYNEQFF

j_gene: TRBJ2-2
d_gene: TRBD1
v_gene: TRBV5-1
abundance: .
len: 16
CDR3nt: TGCGCCAGCAGCTCGTTGGACAGGGGGCCTGTCGGGGAGCTGTTTTTT
CDR3aa: CASSSLDRGPVGELFF

j_gene: TRBJ2-1
d_gene: .
v_gene: TRBV5-1
abundance: .
len: 14
CDR3nt: TGCGCCAGCAGCGGGGGCAACACCTACAATGAGCAGTTCTTC
CDR3aa: CASSGGNTYNEQFF

j_gene: TRBJ1-1
d_gene: .
v_gene: TRBV29-1
abundance: .
len: 14
CDR3nt: TGCAGCGTTGGCGGGGGGCAGGGGAACACTGAAGCTTTCTTT
CDR3aa: CSVGGGQGNTEAFF

j_gene: TRBJ1-1
d_gene: TRBD1
v_gene: TRBV7-2
abundance: .
len: 17
CDR3nt: TGTGCCAGCAGCTCCCGACAGGGAAGGGGGGTGAACACTGAAGCTTTCTTT
CDR3aa: CASSSRQGRGVNTEAFF

j_gene: TRBJ1-5
d_gene: .
v_gene: TRBV19
abundance: few
len: 13
CDR3nt: TGTGCCAGTGCACGAGATAGCAATCAGCCCCAGCATTTT
CDR3aa: CASARDSNQPQHF

j_gene: TRBJ1-2
d_gene: .
v_gene: TRBV7-4
abundance: .
len: 11
CDR3nt: TGTGCCAGCAGCCGAAGTTCGAGCTACACCTTC
CDR3aa: CASSRSSSYTF

j_gene: TRBJ2-7
d_gene: TRBD2
v_gene: TRBV7-9
abundance: .
len: 16
CDR3nt: TGTGCCAGCAGCTTAGTGGGCGGGAGGGACTTCTACGAGCAGTACTTC
CDR3aa: CASSLVGGRDFYEQYF

j_gene: TRBJ2-2
d_gene: TRBD1
v_gene: TRBV27
abundance: .
len: 14
CDR3nt: TGTGCCAGCGGACAGGGAGATACCACCGGGGAGCTGTTTTTT
CDR3aa: CASGQGDTTGELFF

j_gene: TRBJ2-2
d_gene: .
v_gene: TRBV5-4
abundance: .
len: 13
CDR3nt: TGTGCCCTCGGCTACGCGAACACCGGGGAGCTGTTTTTT
CDR3aa: CALGYANTGELFF

j_gene: TRBJ2-2
d_gene: .
v_gene: TRBV5-5
abundance: .
len: 16
CDR3nt: TGTGCCAGCAGCTTCGCTGGTATGCGGGTCACCGGGGAGCTGTTTTTT
CDR3aa: CASSFAGMRVTGELFF

j_gene: TRBJ2-3
d_gene: .
v_gene: TRBV28
abundance: few
len: 14
CDR3nt: TGTGCCAGCAGTCGCGGGACCTACACAGATACGCAGTATTTT
CDR3aa: CASSRGTYTDTQYF

j_gene: TRBJ2-1
d_gene: TRBD1
v_gene: TRBV7-2
abundance: many
len: 14
CDR3nt: TGTGCCAGCAGCTTAGGGACAGGGAACAATGAGCAGTTCTTC
CDR3aa: CASSLGTGNNEQFF

j_gene: TRBJ2-3
d_gene: TRBD2
v_gene: TRBV20-1
abundance: .
len: 15
CDR3nt: TGCAGTGCCTTTGTCGGGGGGACTAGCACAGATACGCAGTATTTT
CDR3aa: CSAFVGGTSTDTQYF

j_gene: TRBJ2-1
d_gene: TRBD1
v_gene: TRBV20-1
abundance: .
len: 14
CDR3nt: TGCAGTGCCCCGACCGACAGGGCGTTGGACGGGCAGTTCTTC
CDR3aa: CSAPTDRALDGQFF

j_gene: TRBJ2-3
d_gene: TRBD2
v_gene: TRBV4-2
abundance: many
len: 20
CDR3nt: TGTGCCAGCAGCCAGAAGATAGAGGATTATGGGACTAGCGGGGGCTATACGCAGTATTTT
CDR3aa: CASSQKIEDYGTSGGYTQYF

j_gene: TRBJ2-2
d_gene: TRBD1
v_gene: TRBV7-7
abundance: .
len: 12
CDR3nt: TGTGCTACAGGGGTTTTGGCCGGGGAGCTGTTTTTT
CDR3aa: CATGVLAGELFF

j_gene: TRBJ2-7
d_gene: .
v_gene: TRBV11-2
abundance: few
len: 12
CDR3nt: TGTGCCAGCAGCTTAGATGAAGGGCGCGAGTACTTC
CDR3aa: CASSLDEGREYF

j_gene: TRBJ1-1
d_gene: .
v_gene: TRBV19
abundance: many
len: 12
CDR3nt: TGTGCCAGTAGTAGTGGACCCCCGTCGGTGGTCTTT
CDR3aa: CASSSGPPSVVF

j_gene: TRBJ2-2
d_gene: .
v_gene: TRBV6-2/TRBV6-3
abundance: few
len: 12
CDR3nt: TGTGCCAGCAGCCAGGGAGTCGGGGAGCTGTTTTTT
CDR3aa: CASSQGVGELFF

j_gene: TRBJ1-5
d_gene: .
v_gene: TRBV4-3
abundance: few
len: 15
CDR3nt: TGCGCCAGCAGCCAAGATCCTGGGGGCAATCAGCCCCAGCATTTT
CDR3aa: CASSQDPGGNQPQHF

j_gene: TRBJ2-1
d_gene: TRBD2
v_gene: TRBV19
abundance: .
len: 16
CDR3nt: TGTGCCAGTAGTGTAGGGACTAGCGGCCTCGGCAATGAGCAGTTCTTC
CDR3aa: CASSVGTSGLGNEQFF

j_gene: TRBJ2-1
d_gene: .
v_gene: TRBV28
abundance: few
len: 15
CDR3nt: TGTGCCAGCAGCTTTTTCTGGGGTAGCTACAATGAGCAGTTCTTC
CDR3aa: CASSFFWGSYNEQFF

j_gene: TRBJ2-3
d_gene: .
v_gene: TRBV7-2
abundance: many
len: 13
CDR3nt: TGTGCCAGCAGCCCTCCCGGCTCTCGATCGCAGTATTTT
CDR3aa: CASSPPGSRSQYF

j_gene: TRBJ1-2
d_gene: .
v_gene: TRBV12-3/TRBV12-4
abundance: .
len: 14
CDR3nt: TGTGCCAGCAGGCCAACAGATCCAGAAGTGGGCTACACCTTC
CDR3aa: CASRPTDPEVGYTF

j_gene: TRBJ2-5
d_gene: .
v_gene: TRBV6-1
abundance: few
len: 14
CDR3nt: TGTGCCAGCAGTGAACCTTGGTTCCAAGAGACCCAGTACTTC
CDR3aa: CASSEPWFQETQYF

j_gene: TRBJ2-1
d_gene: TRBD2
v_gene: TRBV11-1
abundance: .
len: 15
CDR3nt: TGTGCCAGCAGCCTAGCGGGAGGGCCCCACAATGAGCAGTTCTTC
CDR3aa: CASSLAGGPHNEQFF

j_gene: TRBJ2-1
d_gene: TRBD2
v_gene: TRBV6-2/TRBV6-3
abundance: .
len: 14
CDR3nt: TGTGCCAGCAGCCAGGGACTAGCGGCACAAGAGCAGTTCTTC
CDR3aa: CASSQGLAAQEQFF

j_gene: TRBJ2-3
d_gene: TRBD2
v_gene: TRBV9
abundance: .
len: 17
CDR3nt: TGTGCCAGCAGCGCCCTACTAGCGGGAGCTAGCACAGATACGCAGTATTTT
CDR3aa: CASSALLAGASTDTQYF

j_gene: TRBJ2-7
d_gene: .
v_gene: TRBV7-2
abundance: many
len: 15
CDR3nt: TGTGCCAGCAGTTTAAAGGCAGGCCGAGGGTACGAGCAGTACTTC
CDR3aa: CASSLKAGRGYEQYF

j_gene: TRBJ1-3
d_gene: .
v_gene: TRBV28
abundance: .
len: 18
CDR3nt: TGTGCCAGCAGTTTATGGGGTAGGGGGTCCTTCTCTGGAAACACCATATATTTT
CDR3aa: CASSLWGRGSFSGNTIYF

j_gene: TRBJ2-2
d_gene: TRBD2
v_gene: TRBV7-6
abundance: once
len: 20
CDR3nt: TGTGCCAGCAGCTCCCTCGCCCTAGCGGGAGGGACCGCGGACACCGGGGAGCTGTTTTTT
CDR3aa: CASSSLALAGGTADTGELFF

j_gene: TRBJ1-3
d_gene: .
v_gene: TRBV24-1
abundance: .
len: 15
CDR3nt: TGTGCCACCAGTGAGGGGGCATCCTCTGGAAACACCATATATTTT
CDR3aa: CATSEGASSGNTIYF

j_gene: TRBJ2-7
d_gene: TRBD1
v_gene: TRBV29-1
abundance: .
len: 14
CDR3nt: TGCAGCGTCGTGTACCAGGGGGACTCCTACGAGCAGTACTTC
CDR3aa: CSVVYQGDSYEQYF

j_gene: TRBJ2-1
d_gene: TRBD2
v_gene: TRBV6-6
abundance: .
len: 17
CDR3nt: TGTGCCAGCAGGCACGACACGCCTAGCGGGTATTACAATGAGCAGTTCTTC
CDR3aa: CASRHDTPSGYYNEQFF

j_gene: TRBJ2-7
d_gene: TRBD2
v_gene: TRBV28
abundance: .
len: 15
CDR3nt: TGTGCCAGCACCCGAGGGGGGGCGGGGGGTTACGAGCAGTACTTC
CDR3aa: CASTRGGAGGYEQYF

j_gene: TRBJ2-7
d_gene: .
v_gene: TRBV28
abundance: few
len: 15
CDR3nt: TGTGCCAGCAGTCCGTACAGGGGAGGCGTCTACGAGCAGTACTTC
CDR3aa: CASSPYRGGVYEQYF

j_gene: TRBJ1-3
d_gene: TRBD1
v_gene: TRBV7-6
abundance: .
len: 15
CDR3nt: TGTGCCAGCAGCGGTACAGGGGTCTCTGGAAACACCATATATTTT
CDR3aa: CASSGTGVSGNTIYF

j_gene: TRBJ2-1
d_gene: TRBD2
v_gene: TRBV7-2
abundance: many
len: 14
CDR3nt: TGTGCCAGCCTCAAAGCGGGAGAAGGCTATGAGCAGTTCTTC
CDR3aa: CASLKAGEGYEQFF

j_gene: TRBJ2-5
d_gene: .
v_gene: TRBV4-1
abundance: .
len: 15
CDR3nt: TGCGCCAGCAGCCAAGATAGAACGGCACAAGAGACCCAGTACTTC
CDR3aa: CASSQDRTAQETQYF

j_gene: TRBJ2-4
d_gene: .
v_gene: TRBV6-2/TRBV6-3
abundance: few
len: 17
CDR3nt: TGTGCCAGCAGTTACTCGCCGGCCGGTTTGGGGGCCAACATTCAGTACTTC
CDR3aa: CASSYSPAGLGANIQYF

j_gene: TRBJ2-2
d_gene: .
v_gene: TRBV7-4
abundance: few
len: 13
CDR3nt: TGTGCCAGCAGCCTGACACTCACCGGGGAGCTGTTTTTT
CDR3aa: CASSLTLTGELFF

j_gene: TRBJ2-2
d_gene: TRBD1
v_gene: TRBV12-3/TRBV12-4
abundance: .
len: 15
CDR3nt: TGTGCCAGCAGGAGACAGGGATTGAACACCGGGGAGCTGTTTTTT
CDR3aa: CASRRQGLNTGELFF